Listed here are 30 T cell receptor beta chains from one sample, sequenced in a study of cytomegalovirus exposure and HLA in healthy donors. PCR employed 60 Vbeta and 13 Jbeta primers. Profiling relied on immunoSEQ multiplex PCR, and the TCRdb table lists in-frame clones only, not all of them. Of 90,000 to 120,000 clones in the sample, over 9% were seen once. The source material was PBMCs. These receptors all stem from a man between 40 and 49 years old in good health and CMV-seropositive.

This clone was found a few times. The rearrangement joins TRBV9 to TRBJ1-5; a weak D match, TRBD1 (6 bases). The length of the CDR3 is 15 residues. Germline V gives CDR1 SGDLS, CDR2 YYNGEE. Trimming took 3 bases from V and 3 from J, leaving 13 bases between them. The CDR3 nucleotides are TGTGCCAGCAGCGCCCGGGGACATATCAATCAGCCCCAGCATTTT. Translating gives CASSARGHINQPQHF.

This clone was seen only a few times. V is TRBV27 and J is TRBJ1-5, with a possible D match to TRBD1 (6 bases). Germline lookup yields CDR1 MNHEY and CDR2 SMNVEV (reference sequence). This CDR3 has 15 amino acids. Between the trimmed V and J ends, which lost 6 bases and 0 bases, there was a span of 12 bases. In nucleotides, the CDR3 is TGTGCCAGCAGCGACAGGCAGTATAGCAATCAGCCCCAGCATTTT. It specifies CASSDRQYSNQPQHF.

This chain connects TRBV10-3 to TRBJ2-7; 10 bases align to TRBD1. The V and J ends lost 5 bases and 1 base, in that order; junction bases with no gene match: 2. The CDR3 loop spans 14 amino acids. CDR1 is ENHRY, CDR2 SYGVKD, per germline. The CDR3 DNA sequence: TGTGCCATCAGTACGGGACAGGGGTCCTACGAGCAGTACTTC. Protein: CAISTGQGSYEQYF.

As DNA, the CDR3 is TGTGCCAGCAGCCCCATGGGACTAGCGGGAAACAATGAGCAGTTCTTC. It encodes CASSPMGLAGNNEQFF. The chain employs TRBV7-2 and TRBJ2-1, with 13 bases identical to TRBD2. The CDR3 sequence is 16 residues long. Per the germline V gene, CDR1 is SGHTA and CDR2 is FQGNSA. The V segment lost 5 bases and the J segment 5 bases; nucleotides outside the gene matches: 6.

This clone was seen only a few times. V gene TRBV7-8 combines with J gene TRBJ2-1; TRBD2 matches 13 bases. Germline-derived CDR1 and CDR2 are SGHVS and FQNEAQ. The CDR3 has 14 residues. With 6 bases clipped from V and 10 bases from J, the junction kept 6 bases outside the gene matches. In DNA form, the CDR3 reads TGTGCCAGCAGTTGGACTAGCGGGAGCAAGGAGCAGTTCTTC. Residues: CASSWTSGSKEQFF.

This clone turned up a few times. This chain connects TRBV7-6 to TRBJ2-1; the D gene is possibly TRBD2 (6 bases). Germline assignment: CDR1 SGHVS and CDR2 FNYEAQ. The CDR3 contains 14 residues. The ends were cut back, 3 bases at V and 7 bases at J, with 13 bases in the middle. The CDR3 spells CASSLGGLGNEQFF. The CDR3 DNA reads TGTGCCAGCAGCTTGGGGGGACTGGGGAATGAGCAGTTCTTC.

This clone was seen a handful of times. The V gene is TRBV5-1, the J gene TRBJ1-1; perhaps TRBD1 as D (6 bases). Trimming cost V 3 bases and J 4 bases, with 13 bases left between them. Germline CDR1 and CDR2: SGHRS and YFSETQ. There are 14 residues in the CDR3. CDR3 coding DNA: TGCGCCAGCAGCTATCGACAGGCGGGCACTGAAGCTTTCTTT. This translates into CASSYRQAGTEAFF. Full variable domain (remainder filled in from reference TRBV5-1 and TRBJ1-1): KAGVTQTPRYLIKTRGQQVTLSCSPISGHRSVSWYQQTPGQGLQFLFEYFSETQRNKGNFPGRFSGRQFSNSRSEMNVSTLELGDSALYLCASSYRQAGTEAFFGQGTRLTVV.

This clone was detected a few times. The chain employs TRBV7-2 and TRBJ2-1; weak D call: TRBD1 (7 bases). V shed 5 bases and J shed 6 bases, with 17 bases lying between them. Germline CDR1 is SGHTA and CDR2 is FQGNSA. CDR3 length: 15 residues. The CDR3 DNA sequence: TGTGCCAGCAGCCAGGGGGTGACTAGTGGCAATGAGCAGTTCTTC. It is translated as CASSQGVTSGNEQFF.

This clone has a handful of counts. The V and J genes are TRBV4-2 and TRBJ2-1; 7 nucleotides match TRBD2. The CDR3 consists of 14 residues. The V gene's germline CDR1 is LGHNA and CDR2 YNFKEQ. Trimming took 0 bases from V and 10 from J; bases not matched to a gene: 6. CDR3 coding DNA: TGTGCCAGCAGCCAAGATAGGTCCGGGGGGGAGCAGTTCTTC. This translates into CASSQDRSGGEQFF.

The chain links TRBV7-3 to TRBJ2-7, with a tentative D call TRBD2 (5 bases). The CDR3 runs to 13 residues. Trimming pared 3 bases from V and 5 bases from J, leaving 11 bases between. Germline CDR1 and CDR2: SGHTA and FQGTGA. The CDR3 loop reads CASSFVSGDEQYF. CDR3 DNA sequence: TGTGCCAGCAGCTTCGTATCCGGGGACGAGCAGTACTTC.

The CDR3 bases are TGTGCCATCAGTGAGTCGATTGTGGGAGCTTACTACAATGAGCAGTTCTTC. This gives the protein CAISESIVGAYYNEQFF. The chain is built from TRBV10-3 and TRBJ2-1, with D possibly matching TRBD2 (5 bases). The CDR3 totals 17 residues. The V gene's germline CDR1 is ENHRY and CDR2 SYGVKD. The ends were cut back, 0 bases at V and 3 bases at J, with 15 bases in the middle.

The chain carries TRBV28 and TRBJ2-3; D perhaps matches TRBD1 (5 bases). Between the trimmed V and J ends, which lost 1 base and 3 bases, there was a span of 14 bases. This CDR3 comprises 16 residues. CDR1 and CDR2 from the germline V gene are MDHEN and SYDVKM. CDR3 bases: TGTGCCAGCAGTTTATCCCCAGGGTTAGGGACAGATACGCAGTATTTT. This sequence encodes CASSLSPGLGTDTQYF.

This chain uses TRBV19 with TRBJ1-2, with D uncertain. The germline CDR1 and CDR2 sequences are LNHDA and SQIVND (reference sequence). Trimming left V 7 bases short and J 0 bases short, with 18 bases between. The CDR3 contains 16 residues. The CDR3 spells CASKWGGRHTNYGYTF. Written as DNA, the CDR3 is TGTGCCAGTAAATGGGGAGGACGACACACTAACTATGGCTACACCTTC.

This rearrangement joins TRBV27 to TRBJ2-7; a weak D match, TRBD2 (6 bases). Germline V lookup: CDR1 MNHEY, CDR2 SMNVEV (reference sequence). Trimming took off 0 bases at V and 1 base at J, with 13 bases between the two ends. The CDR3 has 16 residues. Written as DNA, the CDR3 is TGTGCCAGCAGTTTATCGTTGGGGGAGGTTTCCTACGAGCAGTACTTC. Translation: CASSLSLGEVSYEQYF.

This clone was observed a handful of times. The CDR3 here is CASRPGLAIYEQYF. DNA of the CDR3: TGTGCCAGCAGGCCGGGACTAGCGATCTACGAGCAGTACTTC. The chain combines TRBV28 with TRBJ2-7; 10 nucleotides line up with TRBD2. Per germline, CDR1 MDHEN and CDR2 SYDVKM. The CDR3 covers 14 residues. The junction had 5 bases not matched to a gene; V was cut back by 6 bases and J by 3 bases.

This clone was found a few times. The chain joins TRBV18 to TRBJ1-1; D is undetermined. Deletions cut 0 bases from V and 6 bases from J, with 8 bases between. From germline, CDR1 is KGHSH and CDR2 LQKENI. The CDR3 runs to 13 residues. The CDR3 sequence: CASSPPVGAEAFF. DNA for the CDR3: TGTGCCAGCTCACCACCGGTGGGCGCTGAAGCTTTCTTT.

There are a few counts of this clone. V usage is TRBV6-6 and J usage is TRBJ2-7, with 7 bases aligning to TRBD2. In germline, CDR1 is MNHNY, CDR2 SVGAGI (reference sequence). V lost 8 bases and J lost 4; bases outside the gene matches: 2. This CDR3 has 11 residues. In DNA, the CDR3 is TGTGCCAGCGGGGGGGGTTACGAGCAGTACTTC. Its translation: CASGGGYEQYF.

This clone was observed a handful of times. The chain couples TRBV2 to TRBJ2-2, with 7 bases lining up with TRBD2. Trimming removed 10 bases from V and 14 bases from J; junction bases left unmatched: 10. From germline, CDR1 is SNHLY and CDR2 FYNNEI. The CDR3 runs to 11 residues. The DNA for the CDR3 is TGTGCCACCCGGGGGGAGAGAGGCCTGTTTTTT. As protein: CATRGERGLFF.

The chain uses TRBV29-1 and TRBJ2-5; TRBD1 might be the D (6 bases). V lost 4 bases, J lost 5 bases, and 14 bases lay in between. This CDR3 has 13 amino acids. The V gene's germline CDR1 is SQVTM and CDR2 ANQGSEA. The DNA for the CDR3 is TGCAGCGTTGCCCCTAAAAGGGGGGAGACCCAGTACTTC. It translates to CSVAPKRGETQYF.

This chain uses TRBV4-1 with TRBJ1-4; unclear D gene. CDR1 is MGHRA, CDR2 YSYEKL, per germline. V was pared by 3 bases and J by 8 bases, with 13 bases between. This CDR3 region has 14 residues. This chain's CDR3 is CASSHRLKEEKLFF. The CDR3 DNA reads TGCGCCAGCAGCCACAGACTTAAGGAGGAAAAACTGTTTTTT.

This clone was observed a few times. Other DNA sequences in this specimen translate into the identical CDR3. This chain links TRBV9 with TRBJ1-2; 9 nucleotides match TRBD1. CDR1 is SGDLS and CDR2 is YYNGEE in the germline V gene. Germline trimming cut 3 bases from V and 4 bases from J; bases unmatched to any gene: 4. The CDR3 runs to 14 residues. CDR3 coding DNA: TGTGCCAGCAGCGCCGGGACAGGGCCCTATGGCTACACCTTC. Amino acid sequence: CASSAGTGPYGYTF.

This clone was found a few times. CDR3 DNA sequence: TGCGCCAGCAGTGAGCTAGCGGGAGGTCTGGATACGCAGTATTTT. This gives the protein CASSELAGGLDTQYF. The chain has TRBV10-1 and TRBJ2-3; 11 bases map to TRBD2. The length of the CDR3 is 15 residues. The junction had 4 bases not matched to a gene; V was cut back by 2 bases and J by 6 bases. The germline V gene has CDR1 WNHNN and CDR2 SYGVQD (reference sequence).

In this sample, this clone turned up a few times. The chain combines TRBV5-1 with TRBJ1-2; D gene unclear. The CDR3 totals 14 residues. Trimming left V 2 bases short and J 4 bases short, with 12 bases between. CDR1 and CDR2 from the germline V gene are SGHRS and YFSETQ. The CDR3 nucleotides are TGCGCCAGCAGCTTCGGAGTAGTTGGCTATGGCTACACCTTC. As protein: CASSFGVVGYGYTF.

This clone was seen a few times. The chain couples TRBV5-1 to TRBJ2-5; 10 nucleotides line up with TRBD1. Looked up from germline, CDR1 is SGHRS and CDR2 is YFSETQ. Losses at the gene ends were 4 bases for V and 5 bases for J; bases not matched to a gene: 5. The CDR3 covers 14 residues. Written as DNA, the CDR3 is TGCGCCAGCAGCCTGACAGGGGGCAGGGAGACCCAGTACTTC. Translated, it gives CASSLTGGRETQYF.

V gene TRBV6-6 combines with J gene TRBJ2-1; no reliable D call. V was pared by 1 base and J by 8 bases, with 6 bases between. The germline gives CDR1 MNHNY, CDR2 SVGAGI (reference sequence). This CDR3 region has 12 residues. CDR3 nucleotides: TGTGCCAGCAGTTACTATGGAGATGAGCAGTTCTTC. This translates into CASSYYGDEQFF.

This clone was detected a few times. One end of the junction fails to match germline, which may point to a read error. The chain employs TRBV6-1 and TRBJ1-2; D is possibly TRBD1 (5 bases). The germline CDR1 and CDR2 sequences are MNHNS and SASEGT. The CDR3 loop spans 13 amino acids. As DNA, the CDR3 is TGTGCCAGCAGTGAAAGAGGCCAGGGTCATCTCGCCTTC. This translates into CASSERGQGHLAF.

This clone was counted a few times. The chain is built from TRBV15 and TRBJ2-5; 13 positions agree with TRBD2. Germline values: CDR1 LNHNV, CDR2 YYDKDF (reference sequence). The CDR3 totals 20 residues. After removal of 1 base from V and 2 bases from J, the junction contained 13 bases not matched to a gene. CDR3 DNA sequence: TGTGCCACCAGCAGAGGAGGACTAGCGGGAGAAATCATGGGACAAGAGACCCAGTACTTC. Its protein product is CATSRGGLAGEIMGQETQYF.

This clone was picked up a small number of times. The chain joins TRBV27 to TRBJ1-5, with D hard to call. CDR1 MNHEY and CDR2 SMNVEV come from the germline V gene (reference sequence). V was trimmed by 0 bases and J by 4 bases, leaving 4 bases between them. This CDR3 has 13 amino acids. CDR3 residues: CASSLSRNQPQHF. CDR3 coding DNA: TGTGCCAGCAGTTTATCGCGGAATCAGCCCCAGCATTTT.

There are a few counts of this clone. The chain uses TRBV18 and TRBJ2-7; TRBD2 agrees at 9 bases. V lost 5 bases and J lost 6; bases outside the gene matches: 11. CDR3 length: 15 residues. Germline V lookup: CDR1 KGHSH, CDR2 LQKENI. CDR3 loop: CASSLSTSGPVEQYF. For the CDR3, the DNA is TGTGCCAGCTCATTATCGACTAGCGGTCCGGTCGAGCAGTACTTC.

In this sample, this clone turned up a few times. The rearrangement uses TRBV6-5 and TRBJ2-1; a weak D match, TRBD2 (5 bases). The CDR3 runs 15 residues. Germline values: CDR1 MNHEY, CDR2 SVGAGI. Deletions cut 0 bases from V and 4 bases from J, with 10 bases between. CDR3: CASSYSTGRYNEQFF. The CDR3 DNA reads TGTGCCAGCAGTTACTCAACGGGAAGGTACAATGAGCAGTTCTTC.